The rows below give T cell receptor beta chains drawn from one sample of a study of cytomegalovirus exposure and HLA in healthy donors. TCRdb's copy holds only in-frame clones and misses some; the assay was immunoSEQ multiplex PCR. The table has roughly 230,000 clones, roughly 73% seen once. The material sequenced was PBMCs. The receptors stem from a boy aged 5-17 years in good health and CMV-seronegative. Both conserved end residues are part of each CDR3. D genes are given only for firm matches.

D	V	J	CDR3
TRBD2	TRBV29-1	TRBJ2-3	CSVGPPSGSSDTQYF
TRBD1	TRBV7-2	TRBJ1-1	CASSIPKEGAGNTEAFF
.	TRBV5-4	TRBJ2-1	CASSLVGGPSNEQFF
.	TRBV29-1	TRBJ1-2	CSVEDRRGEDGYPF
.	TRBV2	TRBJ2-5	CASSGDLETQYF
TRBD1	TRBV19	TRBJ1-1	CASSMGQGRLNTEAFF
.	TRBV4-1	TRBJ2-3	CASSQAGLSTDTQYF
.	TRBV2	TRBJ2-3	CASSETGTQYF
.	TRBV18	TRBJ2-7	CASSPLPASDEQYF
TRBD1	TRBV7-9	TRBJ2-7	CASSFGTANYEQYF
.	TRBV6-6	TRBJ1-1	CASSFRQTPSTEAFF
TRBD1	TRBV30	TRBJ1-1	CAWSLGTGLSGEAFF
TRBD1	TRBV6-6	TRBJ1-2	CASSQTGTDYTF
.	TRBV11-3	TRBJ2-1	CASSLDNNEQFF
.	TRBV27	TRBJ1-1	CASSLTSFMNTEAFF
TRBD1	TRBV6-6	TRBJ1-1	CASSEPGQGLEAFF
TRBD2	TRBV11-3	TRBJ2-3	CASSLDSGRVPTDTQYF
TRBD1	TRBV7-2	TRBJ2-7	CASSRPGQGFYEQYF
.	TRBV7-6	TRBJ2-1	CASSIGNEQFF
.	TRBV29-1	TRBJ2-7	CSVEDLVQDADKYEQYF
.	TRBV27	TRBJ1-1	CASSLSRTRNTEAFF
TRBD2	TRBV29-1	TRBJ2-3	CSVEAPIAGVFRPQYF
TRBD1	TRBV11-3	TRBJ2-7	CASSLETGVYEQYF
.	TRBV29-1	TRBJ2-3	CSVRVEFTDTQYF
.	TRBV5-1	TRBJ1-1	CASSLGNVGDTEAFF
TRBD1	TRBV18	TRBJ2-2	CASSTGTGDTGELFF
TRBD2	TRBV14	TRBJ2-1	CASSQESRPSGRNNEQFF
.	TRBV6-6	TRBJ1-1	CASSYSGGENTEAFF
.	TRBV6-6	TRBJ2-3	CASNQPGKIDTQYF
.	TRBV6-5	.	CASSYRPDKAYEQYF
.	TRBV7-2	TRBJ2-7	CASSPWTLSYEQYF
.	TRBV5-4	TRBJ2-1	CASREDSSSNEQFF
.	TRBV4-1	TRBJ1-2	CASSQEYTYGYTF
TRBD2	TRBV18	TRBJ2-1	CASSPTLAGGYNEQFF
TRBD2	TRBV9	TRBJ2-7	CASSFEGLAGRREQYF
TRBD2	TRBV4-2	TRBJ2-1	CASSQVVAGGPDEQFF
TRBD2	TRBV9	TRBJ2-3	CASSVGLAGGRSTDTQYF
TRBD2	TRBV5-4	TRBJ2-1	CASSPPLAGARDEQFF
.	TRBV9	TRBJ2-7	CASSVDYNSYEQYF
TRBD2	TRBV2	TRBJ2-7	CASSEQRGPLEQYF
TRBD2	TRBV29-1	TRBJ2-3	CSVRAGGPGDTQYF
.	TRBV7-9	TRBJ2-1	CASSFLRDYNEQFF
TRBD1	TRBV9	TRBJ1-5	CASSGTGGQPQHF
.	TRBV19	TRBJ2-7	CASSISGPRVYEQYF
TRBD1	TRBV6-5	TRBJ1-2	CASRRQGAGGYTF
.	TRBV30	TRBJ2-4	CAWSAIQGRSIQYF
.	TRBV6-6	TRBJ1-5	CASRDSHNQPQHF
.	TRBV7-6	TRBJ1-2	CASREGADYGYTF
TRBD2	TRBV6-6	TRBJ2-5	CASSYSTSLGQETQYF
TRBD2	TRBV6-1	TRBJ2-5	CASSENRGGRETQYF
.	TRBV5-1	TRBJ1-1	CASSTGASTNTEAFF
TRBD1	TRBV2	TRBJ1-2	CASSYRGQSYGYTF
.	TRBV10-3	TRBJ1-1	CAIRGRENTEAFF
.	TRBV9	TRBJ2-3	CASSSSSSTDTQYF
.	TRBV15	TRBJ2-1	CATSSSRNEQFF
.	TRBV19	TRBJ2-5	CASNPGEQETQYF
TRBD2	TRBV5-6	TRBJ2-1	CASSWGTSDEQFF
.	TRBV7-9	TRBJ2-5	CSSSLEATKITETQYF
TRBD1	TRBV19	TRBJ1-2	CASSIEGQGGYTF